A selection of T cell receptor beta chains follows, all from one sample in a study of shared clonotypes between healthy human individuals. Using immunoSEQ multiplex PCR, the repertoire was profiled, and TCRdb retains in-frame clones only, with some absent. This sample yields over 750,000 clones, of which about 97% are seen a single time; under 0.3% belongs to the top ten. The sequenced sample was naive CD8+ T cells sorted from blood. Receptor source: a man aged 25 to 40 in good health. Both conserved end residues are part of each CDR3. The D gene is left open where the match is weak. Some rows mark clone size as missing; the rest say once, few, many or name a class of expanded clone.

once	TRBV7-2	TRBJ2-3	NA	TGTGCCAGCAGCCTGGGGGCTAGTTGGGGCACAGATACGCAGTATTTT	CASSLGASWGTDTQYF
NA	TRBV9	TRBJ2-7	TRBD2	TGTGCCAGCAGCGTAGCTAGGGCTAGCGGGCTCTACGAGCAGTACTTC	CASSVARASGLYEQYF
NA	TRBV19	TRBJ2-1	TRBD2	TGTGCCAGTAGTATAGACGGGACTAGCTCCTACAATGAGCAGTTCTTC	CASSIDGTSSYNEQFF
NA	TRBV4-1	TRBJ1-4	NA	TGCGCCAGCAGCCAAGATATCAGGGTTAGGACTAATGAAAAACTGTTTTTT	CASSQDIRVRTNEKLFF
NA	TRBV7-6	TRBJ2-7	NA	TGTGCCAGCAGCTTAGGGGGGGGCCCCTACGAGCAGTACTTC	CASSLGGGPYEQYF
NA	TRBV29-1	TRBJ2-7	NA	TGCAGCGTTGAAGGGGCAGACTACGAGCAGTACTTC	CSVEGADYEQYF
NA	TRBV6-4	TRBJ2-2	TRBD2	TGTGCCAGCAGTGACTCGAACGCGGGAGGGAGGGGCAGTGGGGAGCTGTTTTTT	CASSDSNAGGRGSGELFF
NA	TRBV15	TRBJ2-3	NA	TGTGCCACCAGCAGCCCTTTTAGCCCAGATACGCAGTATTTT	CATSSPFSPDTQYF
NA	TRBV7-2	TRBJ2-5	TRBD2	TGTGCCAGCAGCTCACTAGCGGGAGGCCGGCGGGAGACCCAGTACTTC	CASSSLAGGRRETQYF
NA	TRBV19	TRBJ2-7	TRBD1	TGTGCCAGTAGCTACGGACAGGGGGTGATCTACGAGCAGTACTTC	CASSYGQGVIYEQYF
NA	TRBV4-1	TRBJ1-2	NA	TGCGCCAGCAGCCCCGCGGCACAGTCTAGCTATGGCTACACCTTC	CASSPAAQSSYGYTF
NA	TRBV5-4	TRBJ1-1	NA	TGTGCCAGCAGCTCCTCTGGCAGGGGAGCTTTCTTT	CASSSSGRGAFF
NA	TRBV7-2	TRBJ2-7	TRBD1	TGTGCCAGCAGCTTCGTCCGGGACAGGGATTACGAGCAGTACTTC	CASSFVRDRDYEQYF
NA	TRBV11-2	TRBJ2-5	NA	TGTGCCAGCAGCGCGCAAGGGGGGACGGAGACCCAGTACTTC	CASSAQGGTETQYF
once	TRBV4-3	TRBJ2-7	NA	TGCGCCAGCAGCCCCTTCGTGGGAGTGACCTACGAGCAGTACTTC	CASSPFVGVTYEQYF
NA	TRBV29-1	TRBJ1-5	NA	TGCAGCGTCTGGGACCCCACTTCATCGGCCCAGCATTTT	CSVWDPTSSAQHF
NA	TRBV6-1	TRBJ2-7	NA	TGTGCCAGCAGTGAATTCGCCCAGGGCTCCTACGAGCAGTACTTC	CASSEFAQGSYEQYF
NA	TRBV29-1	TRBJ2-7	NA	TGCAGCGTCGTAGCGGCAGCAACCTACGAGCAGTACTTC	CSVVAAATYEQYF
NA	TRBV4-1	TRBJ2-2	NA	TGCGCCAGCAGCCAGAGACCGGGCCATAACACCGGGGAGCTGTTTTTT	CASSQRPGHNTGELFF
NA	TRBV7-2	TRBJ1-2	NA	TGTGCCAGCAGCTTAGTGTCGGGCGCCACTAACTATGGCTACACCTTC	CASSLVSGATNYGYTF
NA	TRBV10-2	TRBJ2-7	TRBD1	TGCGCCAGCAGTTTGGGACAGGTGCCCTACGAGCAGTACTTC	CASSLGQVPYEQYF
NA	TRBV4-1	TRBJ1-2	NA	TGCGCCAGCAGCCAAGATCACGCTAACTATGGCTACACCTTC	CASSQDHANYGYTF
once	TRBV27	TRBJ1-5	NA	TGTGCCAGCAGTTCCAGGAGTAGCAATCAGCCCCAGCATTTT	CASSSRSSNQPQHF
NA	TRBV29-1	TRBJ2-7	NA	TGCAGCGTTGAAGAGGGGAGTAACTCCTACGAGCAGTACTTC	CSVEEGSNSYEQYF
NA	TRBV7-2	TRBJ2-7	TRBD2	TGTGCCAGCAGCTTAGCATCAAGCGGGAGACTGCGGGAGCAGTACTTC	CASSLASSGRLREQYF
once	TRBV5-1	TRBJ1-3	NA	TGCGCCAGCAGCTGGACAGTAGACCGAAACACCATATATTTT	CASSWTVDRNTIYF
NA	TRBV10-1	TRBJ2-3	NA	TGCGCCAGCAGTGAAGGGGTAGATACGCAGTATTTT	CASSEGVDTQYF
NA	TRBV14	TRBJ2-2	NA	TGTGCCAGCAGCCAAGGATCGATGTGGGTTACCGGGGAGCTGTTTTTT	CASSQGSMWVTGELFF
once	TRBV7-9	TRBJ2-5	NA	TGTGCCAGCAGCCGTGAGACCCAGTACTTC	CASSRETQYF
once	TRBV2	TRBJ2-7	TRBD2	TGTGCCAGCAGTGAGGGGAGGGCCGAGCAGTACTTC	CASSEGRAEQYF
few	TRBV11-2	TRBJ2-7	NA	TGTGCCAGCAGCTTGATCGGCTCCTACGAGCAGTACTTC	CASSLIGSYEQYF
NA	TRBV6-6	TRBJ2-3	NA	TGTGCCAGCAGTTTTCGGGCTGGGGATACGCAGTATTTT	CASSFRAGDTQYF
once	TRBV27	TRBJ2-3	TRBD2	TGTGCCAGCAGAACTAGAGGCGGGAGGCCCACAGATACGCAGTATTTT	CASRTRGGRPTDTQYF
NA	TRBV4-1	TRBJ2-1	TRBD2	TGCGCCAGCAGCCCTGGGACTAACAATGAGCAGTTCTTC	CASSPGTNNEQFF
NA	TRBV2	TRBJ2-2	TRBD1	TGTGCCATACGGACAGGGGGCAACACCGGGGAGCTGTTTTTT	CAIRTGGNTGELFF
NA	TRBV19	TRBJ2-1	NA	TGTGCCAGTAGCCTCAATCAAGGGAGGTCCTACAATGAGCAGTTCTTC	CASSLNQGRSYNEQFF
NA	TRBV2	TRBJ2-1	NA	TGTGCCAGCAGTGGGAGGGCCCATGAGCAGTTCTTC	CASSGRAHEQFF
NA	TRBV11-2	TRBJ2-3	TRBD2	TGTGCCAGCAGCTCAGGACTAGGAAAGCCCTCCACAGATACGCAGTATTTT	CASSSGLGKPSTDTQYF
NA	TRBV6-5	TRBJ2-6	TRBD1	TGTGCCAGCAGCCCAGGGGGACATGGGGCCAACGTCCTGACTTTC	CASSPGGHGANVLTF
NA	TRBV2	TRBJ2-5	NA	TGTGCCAGCAGTGGAAAGAGAGAGACCCAGTACTTC	CASSGKRETQYF
NA	TRBV27	TRBJ2-3	NA	TGTGCCAGCAAGGACGGAAACACAGATACGCAGTATTTT	CASKDGNTDTQYF
NA	TRBV10-3	TRBJ2-2	NA	TGTGCCATCAGTGAGACAGTAACGTTTGAGGTCGGGGAGCTGTTTTTT	CAISETVTFEVGELFF
NA	TRBV7-9	TRBJ1-1	NA	TGTGCCAGCAGCTTAGTCATGGGGGAGACAGAAGCTTTCTTT	CASSLVMGETEAFF
NA	TRBV29-1	TRBJ2-5	TRBD2	TGCAGCGTTGAAAACCCTCGCTTACTAGCGGGAGGGCCCATGCAAGAGACCCAGTACTTC	CSVENPRLLAGGPMQETQYF
NA	TRBV14	TRBJ2-1	NA	TGTGCCAGCAGCCTAGGACGGCGGCAGTTCTTC	CASSLGRRQFF
NA	TRBV5-4	TRBJ2-1	TRBD2	TGTGCCAGCAGACTTAGCCTAGCGGACTACAATGAGCAGTTCTTC	CASRLSLADYNEQFF
NA	TRBV5-1	TRBJ2-1	NA	TGCGCCAGCAGCTTGGGAGCGCGGGGGCGCGGGTACAATGAGCAGTTCTTC	CASSLGARGRGYNEQFF
NA	TRBV11-2	TRBJ2-1	TRBD1	TGTGCCAGCAGCCCAAGACAGGGGAATGAGCAGTTCTTC	CASSPRQGNEQFF
NA	TRBV28	TRBJ2-5	TRBD1	TGTGCCAGCACCATAAGGGGGCATGAGACCCAGTACTTC	CASTIRGHETQYF
NA	TRBV2	TRBJ2-7	NA	TGTGCCAGCAGTGAAGGGCTAGACGGACGGTTGCAGTACTTC	CASSEGLDGRLQYF
NA	TRBV6-1	TRBJ2-7	NA	TGTGCCAGCAGTGAATACAACGGTGGAGGTCACGAGCAGTACTTC	CASSEYNGGGHEQYF
NA	TRBV7-6	TRBJ2-3	NA	TGTGCCAGCAGCTTTGCCGGAGGAACCTTCTACAGCACAGATACGCAGTATTTT	CASSFAGGTFYSTDTQYF
NA	TRBV29-1	TRBJ1-1	NA	TGCAGCGTTTTGGGACAGAACACTGAAGCTTTCTTT	CSVLGQNTEAFF